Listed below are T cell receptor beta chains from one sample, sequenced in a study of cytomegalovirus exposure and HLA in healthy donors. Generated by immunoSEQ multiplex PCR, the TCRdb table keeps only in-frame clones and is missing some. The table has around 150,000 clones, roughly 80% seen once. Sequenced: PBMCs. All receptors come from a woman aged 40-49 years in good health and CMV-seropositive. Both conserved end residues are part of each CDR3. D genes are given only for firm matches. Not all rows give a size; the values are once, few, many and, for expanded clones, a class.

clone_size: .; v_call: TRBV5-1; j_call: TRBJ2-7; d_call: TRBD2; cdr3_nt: TGCGCCAGCAGCTCTGGACTAGCGGGGGGGACAAAGACTTACGAGCAGTACTTC; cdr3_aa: CASSSGLAGGTKTYEQYF
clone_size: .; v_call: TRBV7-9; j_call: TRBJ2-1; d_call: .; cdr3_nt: TGTGCCAGCAGCTCCACTAGTAGTGAGCAGTTCTTC; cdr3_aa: CASSSTSSEQFF
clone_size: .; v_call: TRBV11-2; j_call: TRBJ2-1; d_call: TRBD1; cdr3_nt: TGTGCCAGCAGCTGGGGACAGGGCAATGAGCAGTTCTTC; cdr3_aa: CASSWGQGNEQFF
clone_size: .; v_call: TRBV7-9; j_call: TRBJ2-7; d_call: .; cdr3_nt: TGTGCCAGCAGCTACAGGAATACCTACGAGCAGTACTTC; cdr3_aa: CASSYRNTYEQYF
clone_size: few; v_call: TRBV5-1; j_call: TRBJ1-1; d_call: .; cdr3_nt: TGCGCCAGCAGCGCGGCTCCGGGACACAACACTGAAGCTTTCTTT; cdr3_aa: CASSAAPGHNTEAFF
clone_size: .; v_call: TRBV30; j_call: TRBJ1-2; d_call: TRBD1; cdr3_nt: TGTGCCTGGGAGACAGGGCAAGGCTACACCTTC; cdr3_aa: CAWETGQGYTF
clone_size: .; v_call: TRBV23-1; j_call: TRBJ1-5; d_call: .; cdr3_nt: TGCGCCAGCAGTCAACCGTTCCGGGTGTCCTTCCAGCCCCAGCATTTT; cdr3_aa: CASSQPFRVSFQPQHF
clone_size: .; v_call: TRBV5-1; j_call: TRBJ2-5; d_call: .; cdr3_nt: TGCGCCAGCAGCTTGGTTCTAGGAGAGACCCAGTACTTC; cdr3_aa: CASSLVLGETQYF
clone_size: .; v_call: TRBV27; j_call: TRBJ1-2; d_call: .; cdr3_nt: TGTGCCAGCAAACACAGGAGCCTTAACCTCTACACCTTC; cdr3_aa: CASKHRSLNLYTF
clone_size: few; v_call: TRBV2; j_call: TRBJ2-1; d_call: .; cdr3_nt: TGTGCCAGCAGTGGAGGTCTAGTCAACAATGAGCAGTTCTTC; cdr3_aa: CASSGGLVNNEQFF
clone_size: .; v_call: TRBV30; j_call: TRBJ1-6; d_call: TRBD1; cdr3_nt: TGTGCCTGGAGTCCAGGACAGGGGAATTCACCCCTCCACTTT; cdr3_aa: CAWSPGQGNSPLHF
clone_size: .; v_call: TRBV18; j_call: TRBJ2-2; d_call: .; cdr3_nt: TGTGCCAGCTCACCGGGACTGAACACCGGGGAGCTGTTTTTT; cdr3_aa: CASSPGLNTGELFF
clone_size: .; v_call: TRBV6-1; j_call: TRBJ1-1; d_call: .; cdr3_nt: TGTGCCAGCAAGCGGGAGGGGTGGAACACTGAAGCTTTCTTT; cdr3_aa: CASKREGWNTEAFF
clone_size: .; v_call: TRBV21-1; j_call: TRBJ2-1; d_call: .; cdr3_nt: TGTGCCAGCAGCAAAGAGGGGGACGCAGACATTAATGAGCAGTTCTTC; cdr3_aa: CASSKEGDADINEQFF
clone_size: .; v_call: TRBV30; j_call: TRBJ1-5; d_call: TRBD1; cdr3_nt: TGTGCCTGGAGTGTGGGGACAGGGAATCAGCCCCAGCATTTT; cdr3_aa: CAWSVGTGNQPQHF
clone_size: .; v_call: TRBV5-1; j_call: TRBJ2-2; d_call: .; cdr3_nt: TGCGCCAGCAGCTTGGATACAGCGGGCACCGGGGAGCTGTTTTTT; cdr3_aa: CASSLDTAGTGELFF
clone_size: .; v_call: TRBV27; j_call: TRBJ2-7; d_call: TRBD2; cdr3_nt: TGTGCCAGCAGCTCCCCAGCGGGAGAATCCTACGAGCAGTACTTC; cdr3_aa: CASSSPAGESYEQYF
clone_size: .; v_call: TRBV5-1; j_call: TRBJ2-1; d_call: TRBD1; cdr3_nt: TGCGCCAGCAGCTGGGTGGGACAGGGGGACAATGAGCAGTTCTTC; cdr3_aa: CASSWVGQGDNEQFF
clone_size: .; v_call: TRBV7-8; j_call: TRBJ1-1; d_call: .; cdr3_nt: TGTGCCAGCAATTTTTCTTGGGCGAACACTGAAGCTTTCTTT; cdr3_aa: CASNFSWANTEAFF
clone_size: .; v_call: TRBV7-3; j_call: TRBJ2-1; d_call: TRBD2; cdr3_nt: TGTGCCAGCAGCCCCGGGGCTAGCGGGGGGGTCTACAATGAGCAGTTCTTC; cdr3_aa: CASSPGASGGVYNEQFF
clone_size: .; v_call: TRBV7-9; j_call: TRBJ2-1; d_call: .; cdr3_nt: TGTGCCAGCAGCTTAGTCTCGGGGAGCTCCTACAATGAGCAGTTCTTC; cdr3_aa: CASSLVSGSSYNEQFF